What follows describes a single T cell receptor (beta chain). Its antigen is currently not known. No much larger clone exists at a distance of one base, and base qualities are not known. Donors were a few dozen systemically healthy Caucasian individuals from Russia aged roughly 6 to 90 years. Roughly 10 milliliters of peripheral blood were collected from each donor into EDTA-treated Vacutainer tubes. PBMCs were isolated by Ficoll-Paque density-gradient centrifugation, with at least 6.5 million obtained per sample. Total RNA was extracted from PBMCs with Trizol reagent, with at least 5.5 micrograms obtained per sample. Naive CD45RAhigh/CD27high T cell percentages were measured by flow cytometry on a PBMC aliquot from every donor. This record belongs to a study of blood T cells in healthy people across ages (dated by TCRdb to about 2015). About the study as a whole: Template switching captured roughly one uniquely barcoded TCR beta cDNA molecule per two T cells in model experiments. For two donors (one aged 18 to 29 and one aged 80 or older), the study analyzed two additional independent replicas of 1 million unique cDNA reads from the same blood draw. Donors of different ages were randomly distributed across sequencing lanes to avoid experimental bias. Donors were grouped into four age groups: young (average roughly 15 years), middle-aged (less than 40), aged (about 60) and long-lived (about 82). Using deep sequencing normalized with unique cDNA molecular identifiers, the study measured how TCR beta repertoire diversity changes with age.

General conclusions and limits of the study: The long-lived group showed more naive CD4+ T cells, fewer expanded clones and increased TCR diversity than the aged group, suggesting age selection. The CMV infection status of donors was not known, potentially confounding age-related changes in expanded clonotypes. Estimates of total diversity from one million sequenced T cells were regarded as lower bounds and underestimates. Since profiling was done on bulk unsorted PBMCs, naive and antigen-experienced compartments could not be conclusively compared. Observed TCR beta diversity per million T cells fell roughly linearly with age, and a significant reduction was already apparent by age approximately 41. The percentage of naive T cells measured by flow cytometry correlated strongly with observed TCR beta diversity.

V and J lose 2 bases and 1 base, and a span of 13 bases separates them. From a lookup of the germline V gene (reference sequence), CDR1 and CDR2 are MNHEY and SMNVEV. The CDR3 goes from the cysteine to the phenylalanine over 16 residues. Just CDR3 DNA is preserved here, 48 bases in frame from base 1. The method behind the library was 5' RACE. The data were produced on an Illumina HiSeq 2500. A second PCR of roughly 6 to 11 cycles was performed with a sample-barcoded 5' primer and a J-beta primer mix. Each TCR beta cDNA molecule received a unique molecular identifier from a template-switch 5' adaptor carrying 12 random nucleotides. Each sample yielded at least 3 million CDR3-containing paired-end reads. First-strand cDNA synthesis was performed from all RNA using the Mint cDNA synthesis kit, with priming by a TRBC-specific oligonucleotide. After uracil-DNA glycosylase treatment, a first 18-cycle PCR used universal primers M1SS and BC2_uni_R on all cDNA. The source study handled its data this way. Each sample was normalized by randomly selecting 1 million high-quality reads, each carrying a distinct molecular identifier. Instead of being binned into consensus sequences, reads with shared molecular identifiers were discarded. MiTCR, with a Q25 quality threshold and the strictest error-elimination algorithm, was used for CDR3 identification, clonotype clustering and error correction. A nonparametric unseen species model with Euler transformation was used to estimate a lower bound on total TCR beta diversity. In-frame beta chains were kept once TCRdb had trimmed the public reads at Q25 with fastp and called clones with MiXCR. Identical CDR3 proteins give one entry, which carries the most common genes and DNA. The authors' filters were not applied to this entry. This sample has more than 1.4 million distinct CDR3 sequences in its table, and approximately 38% of those were observed once. The ten largest clones capture 7.9% of the sample.

The source of this sequence is a woman aged 18-29 years in good health. The chain couples TRBV27 to TRBJ2-3; the D element might be TRBD1 or TRBD2, as each aligns at 5 bases. The sequenced material came from blood. The CDR3 region: CASSLGTHPRTDTQYF. The bases are TGTGCCAGCAGTTTAGGGACGCACCCGCGCACAGATACGCAGTATTTT.